The source of this T cell receptor beta chain is a study of technical replicates of blood from several donors. Germline trimming cut 7 bases from V and 6 bases from J; bases unmatched to any gene: 5. Germline V gene sequence: CDR1 SQVTM, CDR2 ANQGSEA. CDR3 length: 11 residues. The table came from immunoSEQ multiplex PCR; TCRdb's copy has only in-frame clones and leaves some out. The repertoire has about 83,000 clones, under 95% of them found once; the top ten carry about 0.27%. The TCR was taken from a human donor in good health. The sequenced material came from T cells isolated from PBMCs. The rearrangement uses TRBV29-1 and TRBJ1-2; TRBD1 agrees at 7 bases. The CDR3 DNA reads TGCAGCGCCGACAGGGCGAATGGCTACACCTTC. It codes for CSADRANGYTF. The entire variable domain, with the rest obtained from reference TRBV29-1 and TRBJ1-2, is as follows: SAVISQKPSRDICQRGTSLTIQCQVDSQVTMMFWYRQQPGQSLTLIATANQGSEATYESGFVIDKFPISRPNLTFSTLTVSNMSPEDSSIYLCSADRANGYTFGSGTRLTVV.